The TCR beta chain under discussion was sequenced for a study of cytomegalovirus exposure and HLA in healthy donors. Study-wide results and caveats: The study assumed roughly uniform donor sequencing depth for presence/absence analyses.

In regard to this clone: Its antigen is currently unknown.

Both 60 Vbeta primers and 13 Jbeta primers went into the PCR. Some clones are missing from TCRdb's copy, which holds only in-frame ones; the method was immunoSEQ multiplex PCR. The repertoire holds around 140,000 clones, with over 65% as singletons. V lost 4 bases and J lost 5; bases outside the gene matches: 8. CDR3 length: 14 amino acids. In germline, CDR1 is SGHRS, CDR2 YFSETQ. The chain has TRBV5-1 and TRBJ1-1; TRBD1 matches at 7 bases. What was sequenced was PBMCs. This TCR derives from a man aged 40-49 years in good health and CMV-seronegative. This CDR3 is CASSGSRGQTEAFF. CDR3 coding DNA: TGCGCCAGCAGCGGTAGTAGGGGGCAAACTGAAGCTTTCTTT. Variable domain in full (rest from reference TRBV5-1 and TRBJ1-1): KAGVTQTPRYLIKTRGQQVTLSCSPISGHRSVSWYQQTPGQGLQFLFEYFSETQRNKGNFPGRFSGRQFSNSRSEMNVSTLELGDSALYLCASSGSRGQTEAFFGQGTRLTVV.